A selection of T cell receptor beta chains follows, all from one sample in a study of radiation and T cells in renal cell carcinoma. Profiled with immunoSEQ multiplex PCR; TCRdb holds only in-frame clones, not every one. The sample shows approximately 12,000 clones, about 65% of them seen only once. The sequenced sample was tumor tissue, obtained from a patient whose treatment was nephrectomy without radiotherapy. The receptor source for this set is a woman over 75 with renal cell carcinoma. The CDR3 runs from the conserved cysteine through the conserved F or W. The D gene is left open where the match is weak. Size values are once, few and many counts, or a class for expanded clones, and some rows have none.

DNA: TGTGCCAGCAGCTTGGTCGCGGATACGCAGTATTTT; CDR3: CASSLVADTQYF; V: TRBV5-8; J: TRBJ2-3; size: .; D: .
DNA: TGTGCCAGCAGCTTAGGCACGAACACTGAAGCTTTCTTT; CDR3: CASSLGTNTEAFF; V: TRBV7-9; J: TRBJ1-1; size: .; D: .
DNA: TGCGCCAGCAGCTTAGCGGCTTACTCAACGGATACGCAGTATTTT; CDR3: CASSLAAYSTDTQYF; V: TRBV5-1; J: TRBJ2-3; size: .; D: .
DNA: TGTGCCAGCAGCTTGAGCTCCACAACGGGGGAAAAACTGTTTTTT; CDR3: CASSLSSTTGEKLFF; V: TRBV5-4; J: TRBJ1-4; size: once; D: .
DNA: TGTGCCAGCAGTGACTCCACCCGGTCTGGCTACACCTTC; CDR3: CASSDSTRSGYTF; V: TRBV6-4; J: TRBJ1-2; size: .; D: .
DNA: TGTGCCAGCACTCGAATACTAAACACTGAAGCTTTCTTT; CDR3: CASTRILNTEAFF; V: TRBV6-1; J: TRBJ1-1; size: .; D: .
DNA: TGTGCCAGCAGCGCGGGATCCTCCGTTAATGAAAAACTGTTTTTT; CDR3: CASSAGSSVNEKLFF; V: TRBV11-2; J: TRBJ1-4; size: .; D: .
DNA: TGCGCCAGCAGCTTCAAGCTCAGAGCAGAGACCCAGTACTTC; CDR3: CASSFKLRAETQYF; V: TRBV5-1; J: TRBJ2-5; size: .; D: .
DNA: TGTGCCAGCAGCCAAGCCCACAGGGTGAACACTGAAGCTTTCTTT; CDR3: CASSQAHRVNTEAFF; V: TRBV4-2; J: TRBJ1-1; size: .; D: .
DNA: TGTGCCAGCAGCGTATTGGCGAACACTGAAGCTTTCTTT; CDR3: CASSVLANTEAFF; V: TRBV9; J: TRBJ1-1; size: .; D: .
DNA: TGTGCCAGCCTCCGTGGAGGGGGTACTGGAAACACCATATATTTT; CDR3: CASLRGGGTGNTIYF; V: TRBV2; J: TRBJ1-3; size: .; D: .
DNA: TGCAGCGCAAACGGACAGGCCTCCTACGAGCAGTACTTC; CDR3: CSANGQASYEQYF; V: TRBV29-1; J: TRBJ2-7; size: .; D: TRBD1
DNA: TGCGCCAGCAGCCAACCACAGGGATGGGACACCGGGGAGCTGTTTTTT; CDR3: CASSQPQGWDTGELFF; V: TRBV4-1; J: TRBJ2-2; size: .; D: .
DNA: TGTGCCAGCAGCTTTACCTTAAAGTTCCGCTCTCCCGGGGAGCTGTTTTTT; CDR3: CASSFTLKFRSPGELFF; V: TRBV7-9; J: TRBJ2-2; size: medium-sized; D: .
DNA: TGTGCCAGTAGTATAGATTTAGCGGGGGGGTTCGACGAGCAGTACTTC; CDR3: CASSIDLAGGFDEQYF; V: TRBV19; J: TRBJ2-7; size: few; D: TRBD2
DNA: TGTGCCAGCAGCGCCTGGGGGGGCCCGGAGACCCAGTACTTC; CDR3: CASSAWGGPETQYF; V: TRBV9; J: TRBJ2-5; size: .; D: .
DNA: TGCGCCAGCAGCGACGGGGTCGGCCACACTGAAGCTTTCTTT; CDR3: CASSDGVGHTEAFF; V: TRBV5-1; J: TRBJ1-1; size: .; D: .
DNA: TGTGCCAGCACCTCAAAGAAGGGGGCCGTGGGGATAGCCAAAAACATTCAGTACTTC; CDR3: CASTSKKGAVGIAKNIQYF; V: TRBV21-1; J: TRBJ2-4; size: .; D: .
DNA: TGCGCCAGCAGCCTCGGACAGGGAGGAGATGGCTACACCTTC; CDR3: CASSLGQGGDGYTF; V: TRBV5-1; J: TRBJ1-2; size: once; D: TRBD1
DNA: TGTGCCAGCAGCTTGTGGAAAGATACGCAGTATTTT; CDR3: CASSLWKDTQYF; V: TRBV11-2; J: TRBJ2-3; size: medium-sized; D: .
DNA: TGTGCCAGCGATAGAAAGCCGGGCGGCTATGGCTACACCTTC; CDR3: CASDRKPGGYGYTF; V: TRBV7-9; J: TRBJ1-2; size: .; D: .
DNA: TGCGCCAGCAGGCAGGGGGGGTTCACAGATACGCAGTATTTT; CDR3: CASRQGGFTDTQYF; V: TRBV5-1; J: TRBJ2-3; size: .; D: .
DNA: TGTGCCAGTGAAGGAGACACCGGGGAGCTGTTTTTT; CDR3: CASEGDTGELFF; V: TRBV6-6; J: TRBJ2-2; size: .; D: .
DNA: TGTGCCAGTAGTTTTACGGGACAGGGGAGAGGCAATCAGCCCCAGCATTTT; CDR3: CASSFTGQGRGNQPQHF; V: TRBV19; J: TRBJ1-5; size: .; D: TRBD1
DNA: TGCGCCAGCAGCCAAGGAGGGAACTATGGCTACACCTTC; CDR3: CASSQGGNYGYTF; V: TRBV4-1; J: TRBJ1-2; size: few; D: .
DNA: TGTGCCAGCAGCTCCCCACCGGGACAGGGTCGAAGCTACACCTTC; CDR3: CASSSPPGQGRSYTF; V: TRBV7-2; J: TRBJ1-2; size: .; D: TRBD1
DNA: TGTGCCAGCAGTGATGAAGGGAGCTATGGCTACACCTTC; CDR3: CASSDEGSYGYTF; V: TRBV2; J: TRBJ1-2; size: .; D: .
DNA: TGTGCCAGCAGCTTAGATGAGACCCAGTACTTC; CDR3: CASSLDETQYF; V: TRBV7-2; J: TRBJ2-5; size: once; D: .
DNA: TGCGCCAGCAGCCAAGAAAGGGGGATCTATGGCTACACCTTC; CDR3: CASSQERGIYGYTF; V: TRBV4-3; J: TRBJ1-2; size: .; D: .
DNA: TGTGCCAGCAGTTCGGGACAGGTCGATTCACCCCTCCACTTT; CDR3: CASSSGQVDSPLHF; V: TRBV28; J: TRBJ1-6; size: few; D: TRBD1
DNA: TGCGCCAGCAGTACAATCCGACAGGGACTTTTTATCGGCACTGAAGCTTTCTTT; CDR3: CASSTIRQGLFIGTEAFF; V: TRBV10-2; J: TRBJ1-1; size: .; D: TRBD1
DNA: TGTGCCAGCTCACGCCTTGCGGGGGAAGGGAAGAATGAGCAGTTCTTC; CDR3: CASSRLAGEGKNEQFF; V: TRBV18; J: TRBJ2-1; size: .; D: TRBD2
DNA: TGTGCCAGCAGTGATGGGCGAGGGTATGGCTACACCTTC; CDR3: CASSDGRGYGYTF; V: TRBV6-1; J: TRBJ1-2; size: .; D: .
DNA: TGTGCCAGCAGTTTCGTCCATACAGGGCACAATCAGCCCCAGCATTTT; CDR3: CASSFVHTGHNQPQHF; V: TRBV28; J: TRBJ1-5; size: .; D: .
DNA: TGTGCCAGCAGTGAAGGTAGCAGACTCAATCAGCCCCAGCATTTT; CDR3: CASSEGSRLNQPQHF; V: TRBV25-1; J: TRBJ1-5; size: .; D: .
DNA: TGTGCCAGTAGTATCCAGGGCTGGAACCAAGAGACCCAGTACTTC; CDR3: CASSIQGWNQETQYF; V: TRBV19; J: TRBJ2-5; size: .; D: .
DNA: TGCGCCAGCAACCGGGGAGGAATCATGAACACTGAAGCTTTCTTT; CDR3: CASNRGGIMNTEAFF; V: TRBV4-1; J: TRBJ1-1; size: few; D: .
DNA: TGCGCCAGCAGCCCCGGGACCGTTCCCCTTGAAAAACTGTTTTTT; CDR3: CASSPGTVPLEKLFF; V: TRBV5-1; J: TRBJ1-4; size: .; D: .
DNA: TGCGCCAGCAGCCAAGATGGGACAGGGCGGAATGAAAAACTGTTTTTT; CDR3: CASSQDGTGRNEKLFF; V: TRBV4-3; J: TRBJ1-4; size: .; D: TRBD1
DNA: TGTGCCAGCAGTTACGGGGTCAGGGGGCGAAATGAGCAGTTCTTC; CDR3: CASSYGVRGRNEQFF; V: TRBV6-5; J: TRBJ2-1; size: .; D: TRBD1
DNA: TGTGCCAGCAGGGCAGTGGCAGGTCGATTAGGCGGCTACACCTTC; CDR3: CASRAVAGRLGGYTF; V: TRBV5-4; J: TRBJ1-2; size: .; D: .